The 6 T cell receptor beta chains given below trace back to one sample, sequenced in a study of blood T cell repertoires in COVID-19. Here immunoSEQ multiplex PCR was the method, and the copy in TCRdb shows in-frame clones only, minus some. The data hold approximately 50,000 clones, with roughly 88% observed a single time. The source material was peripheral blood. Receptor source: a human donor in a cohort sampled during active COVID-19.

The CDR3 DNA reads TGCGCCAGCAGCCAAGATAGTATTACAGGGGGCACGATTAGCAATCAGCCCCAGCATTTT. Protein sequence: CASSQDSITGGTISNQPQHF. The chain recombines TRBV4-3 with TRBJ1-5, with 9 bases fitting TRBD1. Germline-derived CDR1 and CDR2 are LGHNA and YSLEER. CDR3 size: 20 residues. Germline trimming cut 0 bases from V and 0 bases from J; bases unmatched to any gene: 12.

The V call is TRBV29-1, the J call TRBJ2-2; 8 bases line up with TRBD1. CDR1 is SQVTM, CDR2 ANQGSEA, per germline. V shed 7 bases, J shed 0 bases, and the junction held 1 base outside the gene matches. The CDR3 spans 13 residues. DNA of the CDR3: TGCAGCGCGACAGGGGCGAACACCGGGGAGCTGTTTTTT. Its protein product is CSATGANTGELFF.

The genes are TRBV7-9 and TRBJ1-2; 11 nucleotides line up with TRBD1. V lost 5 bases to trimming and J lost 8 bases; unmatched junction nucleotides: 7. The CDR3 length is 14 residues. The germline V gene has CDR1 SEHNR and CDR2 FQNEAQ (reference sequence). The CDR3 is CASSPGQGERGYTF. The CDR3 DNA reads TGTGCCAGCAGCCCGGGACAGGGGGAGAGAGGCTACACCTTC.

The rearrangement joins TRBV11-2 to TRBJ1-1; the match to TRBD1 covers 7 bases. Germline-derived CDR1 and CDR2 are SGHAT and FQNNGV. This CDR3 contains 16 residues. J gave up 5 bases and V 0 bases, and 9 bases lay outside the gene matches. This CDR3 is CASSLDFTTGRTEAFF. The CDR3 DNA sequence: TGTGCCAGCAGCTTAGATTTTACGACAGGGAGGACTGAAGCTTTCTTT.

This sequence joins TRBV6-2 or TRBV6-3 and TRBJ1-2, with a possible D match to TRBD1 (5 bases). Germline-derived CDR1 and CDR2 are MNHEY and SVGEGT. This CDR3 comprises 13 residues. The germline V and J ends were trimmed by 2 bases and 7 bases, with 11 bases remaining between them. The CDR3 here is CASSYQGAFGYTF. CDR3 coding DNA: TGTGCCAGCAGTTACCAAGGGGCGTTTGGCTACACCTTC.

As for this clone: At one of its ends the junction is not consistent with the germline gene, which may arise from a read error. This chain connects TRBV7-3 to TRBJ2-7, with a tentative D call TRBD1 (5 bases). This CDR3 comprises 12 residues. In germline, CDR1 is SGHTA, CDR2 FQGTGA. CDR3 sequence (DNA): TGTGCCAGCAGCGACGTTATAAATGGACATTTCTTC. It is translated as CASSDVINGHFF.